These T cell receptor beta chains were read from a single sample in a study of regulatory T cells in long-lasting Graves disease. TCRdb used MiXCR to reprocess the multiplex PCR reads, holding one entry per CDR3 protein. This sample has around 450,000 distinct CDR3 sequences, with under 20% found just once. The data were also submitted as part of a second study, on T cells in Graves' hyperthyroidism and ophthalmopathy.

This material consisted of peripheral blood mononuclear cells (PBMCs), taken at new diagnosis, from a patient treated with antithyroid drugs. The source of these receptors is a man aged 40-49 years with Graves disease. CDR3s leave out the opening cysteine and the closing phenylalanine or tryptophan.

TRBJ2-4	TRBV12-3/TRBV12-4	ASSLNRVSTKNIQY
TRBJ1-2	TRBV29-1	SVERTESDGYT
TRBJ1-1	TRBV18	ASSLSRGPNTEAF
TRBJ2-7	TRBV3-1	ASSPFPTGSYEQY
TRBJ2-3	TRBV28	ASIPGLAGSWDTQY
TRBJ2-7	TRBV18	ASSPLPGQGTYEQY
TRBJ1-1	TRBV5-1	ASSVGQSMNTEAF
TRBJ1-3	TRBV9	ASSVGTAGNTIY
NA	TRBV2	ASSNLDRGGTEAF
TRBJ2-1	TRBV6-5	ASNYRNEQF
TRBJ1-5	TRBV24-1	ATSQGTQPQH
TRBJ2-1	TRBV20-1	SAKTGTSGSGNEQF
TRBJ2-4	TRBV5-1	ASSRENIQY
TRBJ1-1	TRBV7-8	ASSLISGFPEAF